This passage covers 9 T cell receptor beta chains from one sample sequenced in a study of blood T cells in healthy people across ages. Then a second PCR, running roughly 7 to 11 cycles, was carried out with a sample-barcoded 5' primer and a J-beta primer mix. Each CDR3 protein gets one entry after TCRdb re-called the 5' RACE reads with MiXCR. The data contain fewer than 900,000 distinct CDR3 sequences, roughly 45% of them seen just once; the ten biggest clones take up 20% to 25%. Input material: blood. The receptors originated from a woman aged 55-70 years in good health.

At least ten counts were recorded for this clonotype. The DNA of the CDR3 is TGTGCCATCAGCGACGGACAGGGAAATCAGCCCCAGCATTTT. Translation: CAISDGQGNQPQHF. The rearrangement links TRBV10-3 to TRBJ1-5, with TRBD1 identical over 8 bases. V lost 6 bases, J lost 4 bases, and 5 bases stayed unmatched. The CDR3 extends over 14 amino acids. From germline, CDR1 is ENHRY and CDR2 SYGVKD.

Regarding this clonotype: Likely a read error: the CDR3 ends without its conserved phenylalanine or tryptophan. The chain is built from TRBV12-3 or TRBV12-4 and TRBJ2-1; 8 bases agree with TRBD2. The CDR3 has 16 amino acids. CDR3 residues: CASSRGLADSYNKQFL. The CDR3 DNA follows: TGTGCCAGCAGCCGAGGACTAGCTGACTCCTACAATAAGCAGTTCTTA.

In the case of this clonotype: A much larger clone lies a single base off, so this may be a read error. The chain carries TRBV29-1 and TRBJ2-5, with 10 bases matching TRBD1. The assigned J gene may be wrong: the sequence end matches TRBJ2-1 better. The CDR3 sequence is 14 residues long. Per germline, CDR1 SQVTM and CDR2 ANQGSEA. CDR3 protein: CSVDSGTGVETQFF. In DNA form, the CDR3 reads TGCAGCGTTGACTCCGGGACAGGGGTGGAGACCCAGTTCTTC.

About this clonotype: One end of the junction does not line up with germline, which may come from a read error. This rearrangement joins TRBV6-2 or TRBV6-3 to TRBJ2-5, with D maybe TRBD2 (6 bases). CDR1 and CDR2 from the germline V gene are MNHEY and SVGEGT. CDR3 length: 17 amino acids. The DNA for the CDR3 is TGTGCCAGCGGTTACTCCCTAGCGCAATCGACCGAAGGGGCCCAGTACTTC. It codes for CASGYSLAQSTEGAQYF.

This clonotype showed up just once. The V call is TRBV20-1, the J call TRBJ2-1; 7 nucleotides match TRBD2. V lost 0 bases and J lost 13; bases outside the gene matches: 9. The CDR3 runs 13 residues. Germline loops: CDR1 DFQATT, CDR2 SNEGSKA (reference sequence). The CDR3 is CSARDSSGGFQFF. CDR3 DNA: TGCAGTGCTAGAGATTCTAGCGGAGGGTTTCAGTTCTTC.

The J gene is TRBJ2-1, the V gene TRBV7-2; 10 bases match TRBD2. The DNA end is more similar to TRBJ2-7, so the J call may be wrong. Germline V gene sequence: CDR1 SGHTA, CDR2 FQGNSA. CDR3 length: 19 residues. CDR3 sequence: CASSLVAWTSGPPGNEQYF. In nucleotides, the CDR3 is TGTGCCAGCAGCTTAGTTGCGTGGACTAGCGGCCCCCCTGGCAATGAGCAGTACTTC.

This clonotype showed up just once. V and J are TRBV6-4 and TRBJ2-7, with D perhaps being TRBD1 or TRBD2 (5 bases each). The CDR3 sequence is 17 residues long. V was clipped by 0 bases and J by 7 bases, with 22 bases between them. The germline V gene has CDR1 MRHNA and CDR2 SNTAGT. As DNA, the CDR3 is TGTGCCAGCAGTGACTCGAGGGTAGCAGGGTTCTCTCAAGAGCAGTACTTC. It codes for CASSDSRVAGFSQEQYF.

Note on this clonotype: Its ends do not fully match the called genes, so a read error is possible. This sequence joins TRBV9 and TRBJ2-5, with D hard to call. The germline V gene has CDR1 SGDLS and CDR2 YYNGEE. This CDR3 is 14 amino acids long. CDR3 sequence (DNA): TGTGCCTGCAGCGTACTGTGGGACCAAGAGACCCAGTACTTC. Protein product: CACSVLWDQETQYF.

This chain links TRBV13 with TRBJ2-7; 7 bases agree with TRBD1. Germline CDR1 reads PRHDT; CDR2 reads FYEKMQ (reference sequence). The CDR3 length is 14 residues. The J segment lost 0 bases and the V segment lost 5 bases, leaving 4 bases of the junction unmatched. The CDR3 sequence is CASSTGDSSYEQYF. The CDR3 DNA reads TGTGCCAGCAGCACAGGGGACAGCTCCTACGAGCAGTACTTC.